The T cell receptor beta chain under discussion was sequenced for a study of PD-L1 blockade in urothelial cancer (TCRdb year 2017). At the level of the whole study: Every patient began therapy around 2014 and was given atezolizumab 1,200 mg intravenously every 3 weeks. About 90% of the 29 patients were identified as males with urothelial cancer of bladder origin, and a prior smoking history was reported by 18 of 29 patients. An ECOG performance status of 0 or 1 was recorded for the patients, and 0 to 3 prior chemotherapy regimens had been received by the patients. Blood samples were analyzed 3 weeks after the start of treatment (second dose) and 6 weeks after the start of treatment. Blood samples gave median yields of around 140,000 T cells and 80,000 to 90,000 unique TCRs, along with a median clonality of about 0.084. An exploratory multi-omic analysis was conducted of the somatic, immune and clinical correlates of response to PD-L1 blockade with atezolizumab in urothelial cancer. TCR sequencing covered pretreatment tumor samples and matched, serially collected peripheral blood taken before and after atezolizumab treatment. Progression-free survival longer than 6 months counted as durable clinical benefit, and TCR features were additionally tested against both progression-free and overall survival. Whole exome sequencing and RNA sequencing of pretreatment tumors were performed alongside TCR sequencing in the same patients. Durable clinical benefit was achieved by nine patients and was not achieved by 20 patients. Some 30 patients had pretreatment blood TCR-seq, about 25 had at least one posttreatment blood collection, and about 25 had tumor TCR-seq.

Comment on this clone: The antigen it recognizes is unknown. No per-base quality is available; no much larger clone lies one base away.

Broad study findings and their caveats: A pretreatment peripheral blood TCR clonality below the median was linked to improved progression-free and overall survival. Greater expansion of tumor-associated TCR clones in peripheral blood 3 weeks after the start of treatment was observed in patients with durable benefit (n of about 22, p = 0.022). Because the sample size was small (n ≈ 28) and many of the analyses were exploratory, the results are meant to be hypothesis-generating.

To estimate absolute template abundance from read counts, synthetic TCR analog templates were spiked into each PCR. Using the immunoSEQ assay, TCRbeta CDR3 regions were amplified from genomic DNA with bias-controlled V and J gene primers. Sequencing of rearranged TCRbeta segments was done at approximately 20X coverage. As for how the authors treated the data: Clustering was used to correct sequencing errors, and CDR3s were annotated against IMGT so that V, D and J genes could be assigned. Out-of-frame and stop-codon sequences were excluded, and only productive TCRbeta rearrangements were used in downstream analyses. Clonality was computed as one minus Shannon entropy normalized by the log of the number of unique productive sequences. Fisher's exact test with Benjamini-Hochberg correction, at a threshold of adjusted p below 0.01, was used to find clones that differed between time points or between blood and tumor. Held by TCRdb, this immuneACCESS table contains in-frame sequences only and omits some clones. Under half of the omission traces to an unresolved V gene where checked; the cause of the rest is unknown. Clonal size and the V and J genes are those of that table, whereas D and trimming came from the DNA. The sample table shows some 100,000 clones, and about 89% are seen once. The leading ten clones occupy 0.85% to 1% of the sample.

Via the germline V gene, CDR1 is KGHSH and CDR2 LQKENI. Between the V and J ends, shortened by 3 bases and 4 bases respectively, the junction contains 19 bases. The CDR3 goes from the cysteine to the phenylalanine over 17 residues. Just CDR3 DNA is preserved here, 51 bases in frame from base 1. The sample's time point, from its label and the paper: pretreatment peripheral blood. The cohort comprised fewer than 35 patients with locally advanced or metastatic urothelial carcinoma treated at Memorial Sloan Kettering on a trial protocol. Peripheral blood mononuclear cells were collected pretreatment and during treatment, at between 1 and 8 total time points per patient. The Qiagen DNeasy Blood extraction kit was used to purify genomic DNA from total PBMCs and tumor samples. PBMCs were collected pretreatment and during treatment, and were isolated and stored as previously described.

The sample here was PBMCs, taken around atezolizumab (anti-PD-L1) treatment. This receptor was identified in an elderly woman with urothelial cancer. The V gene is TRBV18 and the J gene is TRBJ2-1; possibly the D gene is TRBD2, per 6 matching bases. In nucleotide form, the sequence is TGTGCCAGCTCACCGACAACCGGCACTAGCAGATACAATGAGCAGTTCTTC. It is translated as CASSPTTGTSRYNEQFF.